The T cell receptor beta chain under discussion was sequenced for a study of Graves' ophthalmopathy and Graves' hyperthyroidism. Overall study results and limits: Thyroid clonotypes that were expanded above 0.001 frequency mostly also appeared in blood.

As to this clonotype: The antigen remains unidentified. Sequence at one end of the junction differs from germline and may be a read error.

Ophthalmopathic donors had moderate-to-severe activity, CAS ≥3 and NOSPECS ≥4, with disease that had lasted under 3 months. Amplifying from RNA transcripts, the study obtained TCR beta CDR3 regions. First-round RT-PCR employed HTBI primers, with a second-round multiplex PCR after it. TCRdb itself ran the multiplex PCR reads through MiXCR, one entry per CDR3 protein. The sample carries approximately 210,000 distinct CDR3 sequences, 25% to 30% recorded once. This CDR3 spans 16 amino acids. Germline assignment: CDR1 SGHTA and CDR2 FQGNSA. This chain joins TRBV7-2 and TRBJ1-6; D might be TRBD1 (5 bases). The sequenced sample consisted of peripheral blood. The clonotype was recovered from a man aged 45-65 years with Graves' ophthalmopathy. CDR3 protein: CASSSSRGAGNSPLHF. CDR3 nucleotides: TGTGCCAGTAGCTCCTCGCGGGGCGCTGGGAATTCACCCCTCCACTTT.